This entry lists 4 T cell receptor beta chains sequenced from one sample in a study of T-cell memory formation after mild COVID-19. TCRdb passed the 5' RACE reads through MiXCR, listing each CDR3 protein once. The sample contains 250,000 to 350,000 distinct CDR3 sequences, around 19% of which appear only once. Sequenced material: PBMCs or a T cell subset sorted from them (not recorded which). The receptors were sampled from a man aged 18 to 29 who had mild COVID-19 (a few samples of this study predate the infection). Cell type and time point are not known.

V gene TRBV20-1 combines with J gene TRBJ1-5; D unresolved. The CDR3 consists of 13 residues. The germline V gene encodes CDR1 DFQATT and CDR2 SNEGSKA (reference sequence). Trimming shortened V by 6 bases and J by 4 bases, and 13 bases separated the two germline ends. The CDR3 sequence is CSATHPGNQPQHF. CDR3 sequence (DNA): TGCAGTGCCACACATCCGGGAAATCAGCCCCAGCATTTT.

This clonotype occurred a few times. The V call is TRBV10-3, the J call TRBJ2-1, with D perhaps matching TRBD1 (5 bases). The CDR3 is made up of 12 amino acids. Germline CDR1 ENHRY, CDR2 SYGVKD. The germline V and J ends were trimmed by 6 bases and 4 bases, with 7 bases remaining between them. In DNA, the CDR3 is TGTGCCATCAGCCAGGGTTACAATGAGCAGTTCTTC. This gives the protein CAISQGYNEQFF.

J is TRBJ2-3 and V is TRBV5-1; D is possibly TRBD1 (5 bases). Trimming shortened V by 4 bases and J by 0 bases, and 15 bases separated the two germline ends. Germline V CDR1 and CDR2: SGHRS, YFSETQ. The CDR3 totals 16 residues. Written as DNA, the CDR3 is TGCGCCAGCAGCCAAACAGGCGCCCTTAGCACAGATACGCAGTATTTT. Its translation is CASSQTGALSTDTQYF.

This clonotype was detected only a few times. The chain uses TRBV4-3 and TRBJ2-3; 11 bases fit TRBD2. Germline-derived CDR1 and CDR2 are LGHNA and YSLEER. The trim removed 0 bases at V and 9 bases at J, leaving 14 bases unmatched. The CDR3 is 18 residues long. CDR3: CASSQDPFDLAGGGTQYF. CDR3 in DNA: TGCGCCAGCAGCCAAGATCCTTTTGACCTAGCGGGGGGTGGGACGCAGTATTTT.